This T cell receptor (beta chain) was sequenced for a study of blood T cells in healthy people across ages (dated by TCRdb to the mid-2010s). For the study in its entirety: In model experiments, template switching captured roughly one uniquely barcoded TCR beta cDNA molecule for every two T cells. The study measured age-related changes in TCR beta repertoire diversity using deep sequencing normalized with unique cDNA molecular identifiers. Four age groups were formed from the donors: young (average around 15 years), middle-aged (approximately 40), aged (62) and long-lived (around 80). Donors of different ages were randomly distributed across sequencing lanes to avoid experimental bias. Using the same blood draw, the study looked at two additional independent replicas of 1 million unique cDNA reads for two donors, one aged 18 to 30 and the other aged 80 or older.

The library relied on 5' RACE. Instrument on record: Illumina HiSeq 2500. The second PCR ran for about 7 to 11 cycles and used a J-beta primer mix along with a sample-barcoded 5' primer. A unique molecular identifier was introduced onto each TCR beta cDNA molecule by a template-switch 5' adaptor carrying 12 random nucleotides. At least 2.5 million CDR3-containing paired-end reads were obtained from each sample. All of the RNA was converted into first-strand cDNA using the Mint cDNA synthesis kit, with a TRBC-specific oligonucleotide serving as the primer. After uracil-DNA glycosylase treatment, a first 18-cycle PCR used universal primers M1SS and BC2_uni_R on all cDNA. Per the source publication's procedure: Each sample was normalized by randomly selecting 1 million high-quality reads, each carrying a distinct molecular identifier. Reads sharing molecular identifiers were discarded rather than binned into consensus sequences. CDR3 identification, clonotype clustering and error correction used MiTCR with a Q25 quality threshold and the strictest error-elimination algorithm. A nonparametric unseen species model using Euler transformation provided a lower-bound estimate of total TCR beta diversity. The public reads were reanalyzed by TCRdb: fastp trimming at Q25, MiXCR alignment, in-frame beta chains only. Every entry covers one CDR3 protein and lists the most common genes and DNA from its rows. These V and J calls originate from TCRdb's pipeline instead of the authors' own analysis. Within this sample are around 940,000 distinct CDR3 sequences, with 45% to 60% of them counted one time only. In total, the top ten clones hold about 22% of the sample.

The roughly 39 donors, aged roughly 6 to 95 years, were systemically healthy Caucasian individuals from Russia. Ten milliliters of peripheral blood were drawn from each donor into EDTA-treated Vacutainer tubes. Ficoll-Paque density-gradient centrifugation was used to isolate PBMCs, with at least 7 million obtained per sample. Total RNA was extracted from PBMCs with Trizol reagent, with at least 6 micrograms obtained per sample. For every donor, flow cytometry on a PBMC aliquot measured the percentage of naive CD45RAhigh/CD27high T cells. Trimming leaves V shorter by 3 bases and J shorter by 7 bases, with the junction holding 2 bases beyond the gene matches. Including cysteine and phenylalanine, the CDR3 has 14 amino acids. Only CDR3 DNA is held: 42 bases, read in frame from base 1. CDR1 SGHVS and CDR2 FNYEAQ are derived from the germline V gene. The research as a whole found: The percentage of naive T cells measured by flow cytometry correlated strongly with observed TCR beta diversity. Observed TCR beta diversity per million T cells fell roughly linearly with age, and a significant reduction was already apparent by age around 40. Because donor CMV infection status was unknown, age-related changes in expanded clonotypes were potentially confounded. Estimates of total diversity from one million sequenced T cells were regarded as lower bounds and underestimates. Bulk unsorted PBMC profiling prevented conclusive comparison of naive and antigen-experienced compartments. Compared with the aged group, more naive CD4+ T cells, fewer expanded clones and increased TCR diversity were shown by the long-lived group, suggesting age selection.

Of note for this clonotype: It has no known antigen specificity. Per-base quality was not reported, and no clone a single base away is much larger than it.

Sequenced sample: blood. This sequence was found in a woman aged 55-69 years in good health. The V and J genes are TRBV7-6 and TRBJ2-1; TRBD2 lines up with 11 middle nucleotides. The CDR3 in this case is CASSFTSGRNEQFF. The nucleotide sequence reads TGTGCCAGCAGCTTCACTAGCGGGAGAAATGAGCAGTTCTTC.